This T cell receptor (beta chain) emerged from a study of T cell responses to AZD1222 COVID-19 vaccine. General observations from the study: Regions left unmutated in variants are reportedly the target of nearly half of spike-specific TCRs. Only a handful of AZD1222 recipients, about six in all, had baseline seropositivity. Dominant CD4 TCR responses targeted spike regions 160-218 and 743-854.

Method: immunoSEQ multiplex PCR; TCRdb's copy keeps in-frame clones and lacks some. The repertoire holds 75,000 to 85,000 clones, with over 60% as singletons. This clone was seen once. What it binds is not known. V was pared by 5 bases and J by 2 bases, with 6 bases of the junction left unmatched. The germline gives CDR1 LNHDA, CDR2 SQIVND (reference sequence). The CDR3 is 15 residues long. The chain combines TRBV19 with TRBJ2-1; 7 bases align to TRBD1. This TCR derives from an adult who received the MenACWY meningococcal vaccine as a control. This sample comprised peripheral blood, obtained 28 days after the second dose of the MenACWY control vaccine. The CDR3 loop is CASSLATGTYNEQFF. The CDR3 DNA reads as TGTGCCAGTAGTTTGGCGACAGGGACCTACAATGAGCAGTTCTTC.